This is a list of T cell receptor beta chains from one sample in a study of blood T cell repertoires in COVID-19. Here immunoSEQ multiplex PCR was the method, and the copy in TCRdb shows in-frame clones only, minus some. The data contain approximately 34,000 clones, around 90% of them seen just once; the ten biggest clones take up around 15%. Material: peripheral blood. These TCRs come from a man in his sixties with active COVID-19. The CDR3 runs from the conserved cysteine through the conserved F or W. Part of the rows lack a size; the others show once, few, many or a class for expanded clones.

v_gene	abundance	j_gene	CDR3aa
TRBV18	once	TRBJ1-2	CASSPVAAENYGYTF
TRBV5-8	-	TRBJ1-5	CASSLGQGLSNQPQHF
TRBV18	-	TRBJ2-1	CASSPGLAGANEQFF
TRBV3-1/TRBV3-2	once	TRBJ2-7	CASSHGHYEQYF
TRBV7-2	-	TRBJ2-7	CASSVSSGRAHEQYF
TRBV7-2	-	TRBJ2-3	CASSLEGRGTDTQYF
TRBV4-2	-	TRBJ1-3	CASSRQTGLSGNTIYF
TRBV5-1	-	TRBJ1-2	CASSLDGGLDGYTF
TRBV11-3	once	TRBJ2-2	CASSPGTGTGNTGELFF
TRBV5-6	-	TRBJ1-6	CASSPGTGERDSPLHF
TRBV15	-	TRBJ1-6	CATSRGADPYNSPLHF
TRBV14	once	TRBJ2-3	CASSQRGGTDTQYF
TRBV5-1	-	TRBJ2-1	CASSSLQGGNEQFF
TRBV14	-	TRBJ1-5	CASSQAGQQPQHF
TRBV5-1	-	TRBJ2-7	CASRWAANPYEQYF
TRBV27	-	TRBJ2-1	CASTRQGSYNEQFF
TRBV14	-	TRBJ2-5	CASSQPLAGETQYF
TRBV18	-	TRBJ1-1	CASSPPGSNTEAFF
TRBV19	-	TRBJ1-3	CASSIEDSSGNTIYF
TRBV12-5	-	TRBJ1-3	CASGLVGTGGPYGPGNTIYF
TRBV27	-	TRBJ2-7	CASSLRAGWSYEQYF
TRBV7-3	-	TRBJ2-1	CASSRGGPISYNEQFF
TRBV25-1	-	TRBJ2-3	CASSEHSTDTQYF
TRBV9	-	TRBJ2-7	CASSPRTGTNQDEQYF
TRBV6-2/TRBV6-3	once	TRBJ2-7	CASSYAGTGSDEQYF
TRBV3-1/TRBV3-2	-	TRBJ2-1	CASSREGSYNEQFF
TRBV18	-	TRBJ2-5	CASSPGGGSQETQYF
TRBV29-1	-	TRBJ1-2	CSVERPGNGYTF
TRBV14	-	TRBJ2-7	CASSQLADSYEQYF
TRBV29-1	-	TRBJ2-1	CSVASGIDNEQFF
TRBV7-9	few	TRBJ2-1	CASRPTSGANEQFF
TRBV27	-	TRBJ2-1	CASRSGRYNEQFF
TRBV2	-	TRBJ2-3	CASSDRTGTDTQYF
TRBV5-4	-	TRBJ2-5	CASSLNLAGPETQYF
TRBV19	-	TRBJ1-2	CASSSGDGYTF
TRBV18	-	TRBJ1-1	CASSPSLGQGNTEAFF
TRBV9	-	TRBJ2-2	CASSVGPNTGELFF
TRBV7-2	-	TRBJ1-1	CASSLAQGSTEAFF
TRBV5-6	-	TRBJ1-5	CASSRGEDRGGTNQPQHF
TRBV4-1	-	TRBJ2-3	CASSQGPVRTDTQYF
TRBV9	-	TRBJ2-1	CASSGRASGGLEQFF